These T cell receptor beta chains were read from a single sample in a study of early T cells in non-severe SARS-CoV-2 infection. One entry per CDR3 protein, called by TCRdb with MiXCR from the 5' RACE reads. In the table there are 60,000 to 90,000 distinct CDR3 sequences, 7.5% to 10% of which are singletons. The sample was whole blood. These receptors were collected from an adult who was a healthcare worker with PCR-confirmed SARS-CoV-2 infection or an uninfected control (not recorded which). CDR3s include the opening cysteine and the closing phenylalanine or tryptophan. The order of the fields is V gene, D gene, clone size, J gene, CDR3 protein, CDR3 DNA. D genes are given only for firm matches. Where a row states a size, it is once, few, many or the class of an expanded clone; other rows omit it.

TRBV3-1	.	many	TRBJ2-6	CASSHSGANVLTF	TGTGCCAGCAGCCACTCTGGGGCCAACGTCCTGACTTTC
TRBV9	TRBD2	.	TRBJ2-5	CASSAVAGPFGETQYF	TGTGCCAGCAGCGCAGTAGCGGGTCCTTTCGGGGAGACCCAGTACTTC
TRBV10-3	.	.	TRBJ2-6	CASHPGSGANVLTF	TGTGCCTCTCACCCCGGGTCTGGGGCCAACGTCCTGACTTTC
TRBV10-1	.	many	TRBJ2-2	CASSHPPNTGELFF	TGCGCCAGCAGCCATCCCCCGAACACCGGGGAGCTGTTTTTT
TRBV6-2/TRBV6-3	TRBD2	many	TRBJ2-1	CASSQGLAEAPYNEQFF	TGTGCCAGCAGCCAGGGACTAGCGGAAGCCCCCTACAATGAGCAGTTCTTC
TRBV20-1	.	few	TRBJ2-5	CSARDFALLDQETQYF	TGCAGTGCTAGAGATTTCGCTCTTTTGGACCAAGAGACCCAGTACTTC
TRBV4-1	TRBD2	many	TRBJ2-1	CASSHPLAGVNNEQFF	TGCGCCAGCAGCCATCCACTAGCGGGAGTAAACAATGAGCAGTTCTTC
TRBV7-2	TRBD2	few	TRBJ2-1	CASSQQRGPYNEQFF	TGTGCCAGCAGCCAACAGCGGGGGCCCTACAATGAGCAGTTCTTC
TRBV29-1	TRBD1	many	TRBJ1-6	CSVEGQGFHPDPFNSPLHF	TGCAGCGTTGAAGGACAGGGATTTCATCCCGACCCCTTTAATTCACCCCTCCACTTT
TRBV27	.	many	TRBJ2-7	CASSTQRNSYEQYF	TGTGCCAGCAGTACGCAGAGGAACTCCTACGAGCAGTACTTC
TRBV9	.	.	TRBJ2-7	CASSVGQKPYEQYF	TGTGCCAGCAGCGTAGGCCAAAAACCCTACGAGCAGTACTTC
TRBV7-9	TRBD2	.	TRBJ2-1	CASSLASSGASYNEQFF	TGTGCCAGCAGCTTAGCGTCGAGCGGGGCCTCCTACAATGAGCAGTTCTTC
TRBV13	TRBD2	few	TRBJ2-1	CASSLGGTSGRGDEQFF	TGTGCCAGCAGCTTAGGGGGGACTAGCGGGAGGGGAGATGAGCAGTTCTTC
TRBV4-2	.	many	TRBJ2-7	CASSIQGQTTYEQYF	TGTGCCAGCAGCATCCAGGGCCAAACTACCTACGAGCAGTACTTC
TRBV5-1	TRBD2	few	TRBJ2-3	CASSLDSGAWARTDTQYF	TGCGCCAGCAGCTTGGATAGCGGGGCATGGGCCCGCACAGATACGCAGTATTTT
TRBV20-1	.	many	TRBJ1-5	CSASPDLAGQPQHF	TGCAGTGCTAGCCCGGATCTCGCAGGCCAGCCCCAGCATTTT
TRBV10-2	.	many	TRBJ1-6	CASMRESSYNSPLHF	TGCGCCAGCATGAGGGAGAGCTCCTATAATTCACCCCTCCACTTT
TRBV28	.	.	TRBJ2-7	CASSLRRGGEQYF	TGTGCCAGCAGTTTAAGGAGAGGGGGCGAGCAGTACTTC
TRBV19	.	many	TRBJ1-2	CASKSTQTGLNYGYTF	TGTGCCAGTAAGAGTACGCAGACAGGCCTTAACTATGGCTACACCTTC
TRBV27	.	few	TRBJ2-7	CASSEYLGPYEQYF	TGTGCCAGCAGTGAATACTTGGGTCCCTACGAGCAGTACTTC
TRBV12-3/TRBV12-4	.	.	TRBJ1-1	CASSFNDLNTEAFF	TGTGCCAGCAGTTTTAATGACTTGAACACTGAAGCTTTCTTT
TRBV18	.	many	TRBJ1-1	CASSQGKETEAFF	TGTGCCAGCTCACAGGGGAAAGAAACTGAAGCTTTCTTT
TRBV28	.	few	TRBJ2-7	CASSGWQTTYEQYF	TGTGCCAGCAGCGGTTGGCAGACAACCTACGAGCAGTACTTC
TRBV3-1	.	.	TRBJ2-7	CASSQETSRFYEQYF	TGTGCCAGCAGCCAAGAAACTAGTCGTTTCTACGAGCAGTACTTC
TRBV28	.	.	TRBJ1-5	CASTLSLGGNQPQHF	TGTGCCAGCACCCTCTCATTAGGAGGCAATCAGCCCCAGCATTTT
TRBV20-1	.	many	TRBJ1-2	CSARNTVIGAGSNYGYTF	TGCAGTGCTAGAAACACAGTGATTGGGGCAGGGTCTAACTATGGCTACACCTTC
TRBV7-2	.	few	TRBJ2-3	CASSLVVLDTQYF	TGTGCCAGCAGTTTAGTGGTATTGGATACGCAGTATTTT
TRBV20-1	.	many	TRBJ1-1	CSARDRRSANTEAFF	TGCAGTGCTAGAGATAGGAGGTCGGCGAACACTGAAGCTTTCTTT
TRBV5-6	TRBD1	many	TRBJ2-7	CASSTPGQPYVEQYF	TGTGCCAGCAGCACCCCGGGACAGCCCTACGTGGAGCAGTACTTC
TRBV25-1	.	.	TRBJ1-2	CASSEGLAGAGYTF	TGTGCCAGCAGTGAGGGGTTGGCAGGGGCCGGCTACACCTTC
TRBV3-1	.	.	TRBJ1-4	CASRENRMRGANEKLFF	TGTGCCAGCAGGGAAAACAGGATGCGGGGGGCTAATGAAAAACTGTTTTTT
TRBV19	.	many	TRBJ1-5	CASSNPGRNQPQHF	TGTGCCAGTAGTAATCCAGGGAGGAATCAGCCCCAGCATTTT
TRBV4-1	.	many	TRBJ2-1	CASSQADMGFLGNEQFF	TGCGCCAGCAGCCAAGCGGACATGGGCTTTTTGGGCAATGAGCAGTTCTTC
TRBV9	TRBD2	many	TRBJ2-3	CASSGTSGSPPDTQYF	TGTGCCAGCAGCGGGACTAGCGGGAGCCCCCCAGATACGCAGTATTTT
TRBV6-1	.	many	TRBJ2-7	CASRTLRRPEQYF	TGTGCCAGCAGGACCCTTCGGCGTCCCGAGCAGTACTTC
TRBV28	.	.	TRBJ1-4	CASSPGEKLFF	TGTGCCAGCAGTCCCGGTGAAAAACTGTTTTTT
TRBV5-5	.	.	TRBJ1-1	CASQSQAMNTEAFF	TGTGCCAGCCAATCACAGGCCATGAACACTGAAGCTTTCTTT